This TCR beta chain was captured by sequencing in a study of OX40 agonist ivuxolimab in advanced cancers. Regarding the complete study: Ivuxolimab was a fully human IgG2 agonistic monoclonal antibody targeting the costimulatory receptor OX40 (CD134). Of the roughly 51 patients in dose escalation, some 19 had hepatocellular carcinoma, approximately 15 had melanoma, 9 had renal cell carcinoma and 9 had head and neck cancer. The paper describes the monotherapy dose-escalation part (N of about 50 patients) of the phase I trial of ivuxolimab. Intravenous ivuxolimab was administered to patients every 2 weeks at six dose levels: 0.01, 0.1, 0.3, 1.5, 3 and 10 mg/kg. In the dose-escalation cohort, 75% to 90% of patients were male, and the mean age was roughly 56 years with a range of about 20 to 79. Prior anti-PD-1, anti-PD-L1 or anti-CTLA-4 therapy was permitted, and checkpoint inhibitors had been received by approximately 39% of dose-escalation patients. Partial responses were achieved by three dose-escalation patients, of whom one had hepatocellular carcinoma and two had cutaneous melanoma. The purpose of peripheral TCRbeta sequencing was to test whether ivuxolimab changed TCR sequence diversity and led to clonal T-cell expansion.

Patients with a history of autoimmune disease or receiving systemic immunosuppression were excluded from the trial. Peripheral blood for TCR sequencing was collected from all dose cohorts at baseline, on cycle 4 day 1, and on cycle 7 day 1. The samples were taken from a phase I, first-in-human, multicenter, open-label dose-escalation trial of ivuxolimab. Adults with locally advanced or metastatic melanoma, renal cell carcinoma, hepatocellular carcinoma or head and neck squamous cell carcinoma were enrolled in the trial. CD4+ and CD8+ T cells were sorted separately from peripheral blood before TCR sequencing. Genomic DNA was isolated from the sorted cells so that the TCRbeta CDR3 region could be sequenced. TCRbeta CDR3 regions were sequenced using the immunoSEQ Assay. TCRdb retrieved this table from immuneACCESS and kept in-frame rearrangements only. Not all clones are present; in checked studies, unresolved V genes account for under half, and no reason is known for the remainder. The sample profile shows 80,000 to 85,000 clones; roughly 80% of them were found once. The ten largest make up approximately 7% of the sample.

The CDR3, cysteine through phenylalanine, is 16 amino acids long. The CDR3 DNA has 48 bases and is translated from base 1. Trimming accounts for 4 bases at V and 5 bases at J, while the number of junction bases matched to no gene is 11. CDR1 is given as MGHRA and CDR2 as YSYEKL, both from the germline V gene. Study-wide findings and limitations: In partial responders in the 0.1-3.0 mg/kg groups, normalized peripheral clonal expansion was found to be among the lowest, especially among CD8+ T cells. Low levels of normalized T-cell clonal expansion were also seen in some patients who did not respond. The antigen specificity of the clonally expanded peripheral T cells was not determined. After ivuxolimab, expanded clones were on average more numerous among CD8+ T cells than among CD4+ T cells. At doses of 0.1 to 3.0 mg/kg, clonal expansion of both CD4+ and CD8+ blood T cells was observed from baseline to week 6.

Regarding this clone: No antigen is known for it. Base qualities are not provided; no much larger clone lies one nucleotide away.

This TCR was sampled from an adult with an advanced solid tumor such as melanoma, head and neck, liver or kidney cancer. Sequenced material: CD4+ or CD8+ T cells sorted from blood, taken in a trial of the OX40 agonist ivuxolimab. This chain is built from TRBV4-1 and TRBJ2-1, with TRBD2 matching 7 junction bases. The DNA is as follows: TGCGCCAGCAGCCGGGGTCATAGCGGGCGCCACAATGAGCAGTTCTTC. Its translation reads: CASSRGHSGRHNEQFF.